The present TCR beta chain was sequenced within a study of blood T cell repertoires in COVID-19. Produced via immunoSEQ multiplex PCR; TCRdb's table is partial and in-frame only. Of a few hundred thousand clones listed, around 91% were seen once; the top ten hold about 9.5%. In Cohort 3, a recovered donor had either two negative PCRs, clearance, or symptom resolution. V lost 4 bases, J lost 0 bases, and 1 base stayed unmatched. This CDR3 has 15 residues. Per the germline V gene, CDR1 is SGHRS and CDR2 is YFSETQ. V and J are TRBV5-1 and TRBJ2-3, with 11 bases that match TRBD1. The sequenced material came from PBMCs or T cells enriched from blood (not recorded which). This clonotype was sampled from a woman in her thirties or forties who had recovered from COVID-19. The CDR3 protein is CASSGQGASTDTQYF. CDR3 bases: TGCGCCAGCAGCGGACAGGGGGCAAGCACAGATACGCAGTATTTT.